This TCR beta chain was sequenced in a study of shared clonotypes between healthy human individuals. Worth noting for this clone: Antigen: not known.

With 4 bases removed from V and 4 bases from J, the gap between germline ends came to 15 bases. The CDR3 loop spans 15 amino acids. CDR1 SGDLS and CDR2 YYNGEE come from the germline V gene. Only in-frame clones appear in the TCRdb table, and some are missing; sequencing was by immunoSEQ multiplex PCR. The sample consists of a few million clones, more than 80% of them appearing once. Study findings and constraints: Relative to their counterparts shared across all four donors, non-shared clonotypes exhibited diminished generation probabilities.

Material for sequencing was naive CD4+ T cells sorted from blood. Subset indicated: CD45RA+ positively selected. The chain uses TRBV9 and TRBJ2-1, with TRBD1 as a possible D gene (6 bases). The clonotype was recovered from a man younger than 35 in good health. The DNA for the CDR3 is TGTGCCAGCAGCTACCCTCTGGGGGCGTACAATGAGCAGTTCTTC. It is translated as CASSYPLGAYNEQFF.